Below, one T cell receptor beta chain is given with its context. These data are taken from a study of shared clonotypes between healthy human individuals. In germline, CDR1 is SQVTM, CDR2 ANQGSEA. Trimming took 3 bases from V and 9 from J, leaving 9 bases between them. The CDR3 runs 10 residues. Measured with immunoSEQ multiplex PCR; TCRdb has only the in-frame clones, and not every one. Among roughly 1,800,000 clones listed, around 96% were seen once. Naive CD8 populations comprised CD45RO-negative cells positively selected for CCR7, excluding terminally differentiated effector memory CD45RA+ cells. Those who donated were healthy HIV-negative adults, with no recent acute infections or vaccinations reported.

This sequence joins TRBV29-1 and TRBJ2-7, with D hard to call. The receptor was derived from a man between 18 and 35 years old in good health. The sample consisted of naive CD8+ T cells sorted from blood. The CDR3 sequence is CSVERGGQYF. The CDR3 nucleotides read TGCAGCGTTGAGCGAGGTGGGCAGTACTTC.